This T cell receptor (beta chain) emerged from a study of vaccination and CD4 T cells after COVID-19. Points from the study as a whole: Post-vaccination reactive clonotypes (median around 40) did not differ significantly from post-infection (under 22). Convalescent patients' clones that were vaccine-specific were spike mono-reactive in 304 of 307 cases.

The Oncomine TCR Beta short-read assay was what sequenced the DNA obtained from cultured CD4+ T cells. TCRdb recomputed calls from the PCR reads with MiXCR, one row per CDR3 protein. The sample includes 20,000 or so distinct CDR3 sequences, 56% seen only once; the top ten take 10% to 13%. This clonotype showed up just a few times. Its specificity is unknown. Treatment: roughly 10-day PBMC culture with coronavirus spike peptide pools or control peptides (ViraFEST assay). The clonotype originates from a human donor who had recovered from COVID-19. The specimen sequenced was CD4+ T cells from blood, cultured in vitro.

This CDR3 is CSARTTGDTPLHF. DNA for the CDR3: TGCAGTGCTAGAACTACAGGGGATACACCCCTCCACTTT. The J gene is TRBJ1-6, the V gene TRBV20-1, with TRBD1 identical over 7 bases. Germline CDR1 and CDR2: DFQATT and SNEGSKA (reference sequence). There are 13 residues in the CDR3. V shed 2 bases and J 11 bases; nucleotides not matched to a gene: 6.